This TCR beta chain was sequenced during a study of cytomegalovirus exposure and HLA in healthy donors. Study results and caveats: Excluded were some V segments that proved indistinguishable, including TRBV6-2 and TRBV6-3. There were a few CMV-associated chains whose specificity for CMV antigens was confirmed in vitro. Reportedly, fewer N-insertions than the approximately 650-donor mean appeared in an Asian-associated ancestry cluster in a later analysis. Among TCR beta chains, those listed as cytomegalovirus-associated numbered 164.

On this clone itself: The antigen remains unidentified.

The PCR contained 60 Vbeta and 13 Jbeta primers. The data were produced by immunoSEQ multiplex PCR, yet TCRdb's version contains in-frame clones alone and is incomplete. The table has 110,000 or so clones, about three quarters seen once. V lost 4 bases and J 0 bases, leaving 12 bases between the germline ends. CDR1 LNHNV and CDR2 YYDKDF come from the germline V gene (reference sequence). This CDR3 region has 15 residues. Sequenced input: PBMCs. The source of this sequence is a female donor in good health and CMV-seronegative. This rearrangement joins TRBV15 to TRBJ2-5; a weak D match, TRBD1 (6 bases). Here the CDR3 DNA reads TGTGCCACCAGCACCCGGGACACGTACCAAGAGACCCAGTACTTC. This translates into CATSTRDTYQETQYF.